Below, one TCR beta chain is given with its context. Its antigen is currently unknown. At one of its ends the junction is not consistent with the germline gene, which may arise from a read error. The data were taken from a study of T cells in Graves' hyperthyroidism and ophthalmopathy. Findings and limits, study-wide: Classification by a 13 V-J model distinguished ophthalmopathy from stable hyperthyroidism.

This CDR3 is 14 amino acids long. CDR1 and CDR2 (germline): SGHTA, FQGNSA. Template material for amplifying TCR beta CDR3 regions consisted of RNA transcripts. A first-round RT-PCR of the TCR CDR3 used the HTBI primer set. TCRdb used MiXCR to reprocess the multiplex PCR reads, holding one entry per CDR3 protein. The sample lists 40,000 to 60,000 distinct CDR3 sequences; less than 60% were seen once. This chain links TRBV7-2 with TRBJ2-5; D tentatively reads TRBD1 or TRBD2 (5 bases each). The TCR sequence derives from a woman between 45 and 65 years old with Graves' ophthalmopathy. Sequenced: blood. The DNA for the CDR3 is TGCGCCAGCAGCTTTGGGGGATTAGGAGAGACCCAGTGCTTC. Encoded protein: CASSFGGLGETQCF. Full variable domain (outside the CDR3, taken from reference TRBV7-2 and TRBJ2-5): GAGVSQSPSNKVTEKGKDVELRCDPISGHTALYWYRQSLGQGLEFLIYFQGNSAPDKSGLPSDRFSAERTGGSVSTLTIQRTQQEDSAVYLCASSFGGLGETQCFGPGTRLLVL.